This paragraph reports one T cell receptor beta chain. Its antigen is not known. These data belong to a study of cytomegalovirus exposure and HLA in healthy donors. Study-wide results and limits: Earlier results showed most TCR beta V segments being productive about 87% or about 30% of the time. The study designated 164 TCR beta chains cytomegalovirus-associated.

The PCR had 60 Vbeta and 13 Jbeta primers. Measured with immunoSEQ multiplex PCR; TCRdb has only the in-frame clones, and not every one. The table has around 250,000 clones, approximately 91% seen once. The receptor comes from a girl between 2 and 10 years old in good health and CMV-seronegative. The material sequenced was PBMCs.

Here the CDR3 DNA reads TGTGCCAGCAGTTTACTCGGACAGGGGCTGATCAGCTCCTATAATTCACCCCTCCACTTT. Protein sequence: CASSLLGQGLISSYNSPLHF. The chain carries TRBV27 and TRBJ1-6; 9 bases map to TRBD1. Germline V lookup: CDR1 MNHEY, CDR2 SMNVEV (reference sequence). The trim removed 2 bases at V and 0 bases at J, leaving 11 bases unmatched. The CDR3 covers 20 residues.